Presented here are 30 T cell receptor beta chains from one specimen sequenced in a study of cytomegalovirus exposure and HLA in healthy donors. Vbeta (60) and Jbeta (13) primers were used in the PCR. TCRdb's copy holds only in-frame clones and misses some; the assay was immunoSEQ multiplex PCR. Here the sample spans about 94,000 clones, around 69% being singletons. The sample was PBMCs. The origin of the receptors is a man aged 25 to 40 in good health and CMV-seronegative.

The chain combines TRBV5-1 with TRBJ2-2; 8 nucleotides agree with TRBD1. The CDR3 consists of 16 residues. The germline CDR1 and CDR2 sequences are SGHRS and YFSETQ. Trimming cost V 2 bases and J 4 bases; bases outside gene matches: 7. This CDR3 reads CASSLIAGGVTGELFF. Here the CDR3 DNA reads TGCGCCAGCAGCTTAATTGCAGGGGGCGTCACCGGGGAGCTGTTTTTT.

The chain couples TRBV19 to TRBJ1-5, with D perhaps TRBD1 (6 bases). V dropped 3 bases and J dropped 0 bases, with 9 bases sitting between them. There are 15 residues in the CDR3. Germline-derived CDR1 and CDR2 are LNHDA and SQIVND (reference sequence). In DNA, the CDR3 is TGTGCCAGTAGTATCTGGGGGCCTAGCAATCAGCCCCAGCATTTT. Amino acids: CASSIWGPSNQPQHF.

V gene TRBV19 combines with J gene TRBJ2-2, with unresolved D. Trimming removed 3 bases at V and 5 bases at J, with 25 bases between. CDR3 length: 19 amino acids. Germline V gene data show CDR1 as LNHDA and CDR2 as SQIVND (reference sequence). CDR3 amino acids: CASSINPEQKSSETGELFF. The CDR3 coding sequence is TGTGCCAGTAGTATTAACCCTGAGCAGAAATCATCGGAGACCGGGGAGCTGTTTTTT.

V is TRBV5-5 and J is TRBJ1-1, with 7 bases that match TRBD1. CDR1 SGHKS and CDR2 YYEKEE come from the germline V gene (reference sequence). The V segment lost 4 bases and the J segment 6 bases; nucleotides outside the gene matches: 12. The CDR3 runs to 15 residues. The CDR3 sequence: CASSVSGTEISEAFF. CDR3 nucleotides: TGTGCCAGCAGCGTATCCGGGACAGAAATCTCTGAAGCTTTCTTT.

The chain couples TRBV19 to TRBJ2-2, with a possible D match to TRBD1 (6 bases). The ends were cut back, 7 bases at V and 5 bases at J, with 17 bases in the middle. This CDR3 comprises 15 residues. Germline CDR1 LNHDA, CDR2 SQIVND (reference sequence). In nucleotides, the CDR3 is TGTGCCAGTAATATTGGGGGCAGTGGAACCGGGGAGCTGTTTTTT. Its protein product is CASNIGGSGTGELFF.

The chain joins TRBV6-5 to TRBJ1-4; 9 bases are shared with TRBD1. The germline V gene has CDR1 MNHEY and CDR2 SVGAGI. V dropped 4 bases and J dropped 12; count of bases not matched to a gene: 9. CDR3 length: 14 amino acids. CDR3 sequence (DNA): TGTGCCAGCAGTTCCGGGACAGGGATAAGGGAACTGTTTTTT. Translation: CASSSGTGIRELFF.

The rearrangement links TRBV7-6 to TRBJ2-7; the match to TRBD2 covers 9 bases. Trimming removed 5 bases from V and 3 bases from J; junction bases left unmatched: 11. Germline V gene sequence: CDR1 SGHVS, CDR2 FNYEAQ. The CDR3 contains 16 residues. Here the CDR3 DNA reads TGTGCCAGCAGCCCAATTGCCCGGACTAGCGACTACGAGCAGTACTTC. Translated: CASSPIARTSDYEQYF.

This clone was observed a handful of times. This chain connects TRBV7-6 to TRBJ2-6; maybe TRBD1 (6 bases). The CDR3 has 16 amino acids. The V gene's germline CDR1 is SGHVS and CDR2 FNYEAQ. Trimming pared 1 base from V and 3 bases from J, leaving 10 bases between. CDR3 loop: CASSLGGGRGANVLTF. The CDR3 DNA is TGTGCCAGCAGCTTAGGAGGGGGACGTGGGGCCAACGTCCTGACTTTC.

The J gene is TRBJ2-7, the V gene TRBV9, with a possible D match to TRBD2 (6 bases). The CDR3 has 14 residues. The V and J ends lost 3 bases and 2 bases respectively, with 12 bases between them. Germline V gene lookup returns CDR1 SGDLS and CDR2 YYNGEE. The CDR3 is CASSAGTRTYEQYF. CDR3 coding DNA: TGTGCCAGCAGCGCAGGGACTCGGACCTACGAGCAGTACTTC.

The chain uses TRBV10-1 and TRBJ2-7; tentative D call: TRBD1 (6 bases). V dropped 3 bases and J dropped 5 bases, with 20 bases sitting between them. The CDR3 is 16 amino acids. The germline CDR1 and CDR2 sequences are WNHNN and SYGVQD (reference sequence). The CDR3 loop is CASSDYRTAMTHEQYF. The CDR3 DNA sequence: TGCGCCAGCAGTGATTATCGGACAGCGATGACCCACGAGCAGTACTTC.

The V and J genes are TRBV4-3 and TRBJ2-7, with D possibly matching TRBD1 (5 bases). The V gene's germline CDR1 is LGHNA and CDR2 YSLEER. The germline V and J ends were trimmed by 2 bases and 5 bases, with 13 bases remaining between them. The CDR3 is 14 residues long. The CDR3 sequence is CASSQLADNHEQYF. CDR3 DNA sequence: TGCGCCAGCAGCCAACTGGCGGACAACCACGAGCAGTACTTC.

This clone appeared a few times. The chain is built from TRBV30 and TRBJ2-1; tentative D call: TRBD1 (5 bases). V was shortened by 2 bases and J by 5 bases, with 10 bases between the two germline ends. This CDR3 comprises 13 residues. CDR1 is GTSNPN and CDR2 is SVGIG in the germline V gene (reference sequence). As DNA, the CDR3 is TGTGCCTGGAGTTGGACAAATAACAATGAGCAGTTCTTC. Amino acids: CAWSWTNNNEQFF.

The genes are TRBV9 and TRBJ2-7, with D tentatively TRBD2 (6 bases). V lost 3 bases and J 2 bases, leaving 12 bases between the germline ends. The CDR3 spans 14 residues. In germline, CDR1 is SGDLS, CDR2 YYNGEE. DNA for the CDR3: TGTGCCAGCAGCGAACGGGACTTCACCTACGAGCAGTACTTC. Its protein product is CASSERDFTYEQYF. Combining the CDR3 with reference TRBV9 and TRBJ2-7 gives the whole variable domain DSGVTQTPKHLITATGQRVTLRCSPRSGDLSVYWYQQSLDQGLQFLIQYYNGEERAKGNILERFSAQQFPDLHSELNLSSLELGDSALYFCASSERDFTYEQYFGPGTRLTVT.

This chain connects TRBV10-3 to TRBJ1-2; TRBD1 agrees at 7 bases. Trimming at V came to 2 bases and at J to 5 bases, leaving 8 bases not matched to a gene. Per germline, CDR1 ENHRY and CDR2 SYGVKD. CDR3 size: 15 residues. The CDR3 sequence is CAISEETGPIYGYTF. CDR3 DNA sequence: TGTGCCATCAGTGAGGAGACAGGGCCGATTTATGGCTACACCTTC.

This clone has a handful of counts. V usage is TRBV10-1 and J usage is TRBJ2-7; 10 bases map to TRBD1. V trimming: 4 bases; J trimming: 5 bases; junction bases outside the gene matches: 11. The CDR3 extends over 16 amino acids. Germline CDR1 reads WNHNN; CDR2 reads SYGVQD (reference sequence). The chain's CDR3 is CASSGQPGQGSNEQYF. The DNA for the CDR3 is TGCGCCAGCAGTGGGCAACCGGGACAGGGGTCCAACGAGCAGTACTTC.

The chain links TRBV7-2 to TRBJ1-2; 8 bases fit TRBD1. CDR3 size: 13 residues. Unmatched junction bases numbered 5, after V lost 4 bases and J lost 7 bases. Germline-derived CDR1 and CDR2 are SGHTA and FQGNSA. This chain's CDR3 is CASSWGQEAGYTF. The CDR3 nucleotides read TGTGCCAGCAGCTGGGGACAGGAGGCTGGCTACACCTTC.

This clone was seen just once. The chain has TRBV5-1 and TRBJ2-7, with 10 bases that match TRBD1. The CDR3 is 15 amino acids. Germline V gene data show CDR1 as SGHRS and CDR2 as YFSETQ. Trimming took 4 bases from V and 5 from J; bases not matched to a gene: 9. The CDR3 bases are TGCGCCAGCAGCCCCGGACAGGGGGGCCTCGACGAGCAGTACTTC. Translation gives CASSPGQGGLDEQYF.

The chain links TRBV4-2 to TRBJ1-1, with D perhaps TRBD1 (5 bases). Germline-derived CDR1 and CDR2 are LGHNA and YNFKEQ. The CDR3 length is 14 residues. V was clipped by 1 base and J by 8 bases, with 14 bases between them. Here the CDR3 reads CASSQVAGRDEAFF. CDR3 sequence (DNA): TGTGCCAGCAGCCAAGTGGCGGGACGGGACGAAGCTTTCTTT.

This clone was recorded once. The chain combines TRBV12-5 with TRBJ2-4, with 11 bases matching TRBD2. The ends lost 2 bases at V and 8 bases at J; junction bases unmatched: 17. The V gene's germline CDR1 is LGHNT and CDR2 FRNRAP. This CDR3 contains 19 residues. CDR3 amino acids: CASGLSPGGLLAGEDIQYF. As DNA, the CDR3 is TGTGCTAGTGGTTTGTCCCCAGGGGGCTTACTAGCGGGAGAGGACATTCAGTACTTC.

J is TRBJ2-5 and V is TRBV29-1; TRBD2 matches at 13 bases. Germline CDR1 reads SQVTM; CDR2 reads ANQGSEA. The CDR3 loop spans 17 amino acids. J lost 1 base, V lost 6 bases, and 11 bases had no gene match. The CDR3 loop is CSVATSGRALAQETQYF. CDR3 bases: TGCAGCGTGGCAACTAGCGGGAGGGCCCTAGCCCAAGAGACCCAGTACTTC.

This clone has just a few counts. The V call is TRBV2, the J call TRBJ1-4; D gene unclear. There are 14 residues in the CDR3. Trimming shortened V by 8 bases and J by 0 bases, and 10 bases separated the two germline ends. CDR1 and CDR2 from the germline V gene are SNHLY and FYNNEI. CDR3 sequence (DNA): TGTGCCAGCGGGCCTGTTGCAACTAATGAAAAACTGTTTTTT. This encodes CASGPVATNEKLFF.

The chain employs TRBV19 and TRBJ1-6; possible D gene TRBD1, 6 bases. The V and J ends lost 7 bases and 0 bases respectively, with 13 bases between them. CDR3 length: 16 amino acids. The V gene's germline CDR1 is LNHDA and CDR2 SQIVND (reference sequence). The CDR3 bases are TGTGCCAGTACCCGGACAGACATCTCCTATAATTCACCCCTCCACTTT. Its protein is CASTRTDISYNSPLHF. The whole variable domain, remainder taken from reference TRBV19 and TRBJ1-6, is DGGITQSPKYLFRKEGQNVTLSCEQNLNHDAMYWYRQDPGQGLRLIYYSQIVNDFQKGDIAEGYSVSREKKESFPLTVTSAQKNPTAFYLCASTRTDISYNSPLHFGNGTRLTVT.

The rearrangement links TRBV11-3 to TRBJ2-1; 10 bases line up with TRBD1. Trimming at V came to 5 bases and at J to 5 bases, leaving 6 bases not matched to a gene. The CDR3 is made up of 15 amino acids. Germline CDR1 reads SGHNT; CDR2 reads YENEEA. CDR3 residues: CASSPRDRGNNEQFF. The CDR3 DNA sequence: TGTGCCAGCAGCCCCCGGGACAGGGGTAACAATGAGCAGTTCTTC.

This chain's CDR3 is CAISVLAGTYEQYF. The CDR3 DNA sequence: TGTGCCATCAGTGTTCTAGCGGGGACCTACGAGCAGTACTTC. The chain combines TRBV10-3 with TRBJ2-5; 9 positions match TRBD2. The closer fit of TRBJ2-7 to the DNA end suggests the J call may be wrong. This CDR3 has 14 residues. CDR1 and CDR2 (germline): ENHRY, SYGVKD.

Points on this clone: A read error may account for a junction end that differs from germline. The chain employs TRBV2 and TRBJ1-4; a weak D match, TRBD1 (6 bases). There are 15 residues in the CDR3. Germline V CDR1 and CDR2: SNHLY, FYNNEI. The CDR3 here is CASSVGGGTNEELFF. The CDR3 DNA follows: TGTGCCAGCAGTGTAGGCGGGGGCACTAATGAAGAACTGTTTTTT.

The J gene is TRBJ2-7, the V gene TRBV12-1; TRBD1, the table's D call, was not compared with the DNA. TRBV12-1 is classified as a pseudogene. This CDR3 is built from 15 residues. The CDR3 DNA reads TGTGCCAGCAGCTCGCTGGACAGGGTTTATTACGAGCAGTACTTC. It is translated as CASSSLDRVYYEQYF.

In this sample, this clone turned up once. This sequence joins TRBV10-1 and TRBJ2-2, with D possibly matching TRBD1 (6 bases). The CDR3 is 13 amino acids. The V end lost 8 bases, the J end lost 4 bases, and 11 bases lay between the germline ends. Germline V gives CDR1 WNHNN, CDR2 SYGVQD (reference sequence). CDR3 sequence (DNA): TGCGCCAGCTCCCGGGACACCACCGGGGAGCTGTTTTTT. This translates into CASSRDTTGELFF.

This clone showed up just once. The V call is TRBV30, the J call TRBJ1-6, with a possible D match to TRBD1 (5 bases). V gave up 0 bases and J gave up 8 bases, with 11 bases separating them. CDR1 GTSNPN and CDR2 SVGIG come from the germline V gene (reference sequence). The CDR3 is 14 amino acids. The CDR3 nucleotides read TGTGCCTGGAGTGTAAGGCAGGGCTATTCACCCCTCCACTTT. Residues: CAWSVRQGYSPLHF.

The chain couples TRBV11-2 to TRBJ2-7; 9 bases match TRBD2. There are 14 residues in the CDR3. The J segment lost 4 bases and the V segment lost 4 bases, leaving 5 bases of the junction unmatched. Looked up from germline, CDR1 is SGHAT and CDR2 is FQNNGV. The CDR3 nucleotides are TGTGCCAGCAGCTCGGCGGGACTAGCTTACGAGCAGTACTTC. The encoded protein is CASSSAGLAYEQYF.

V usage is TRBV18 and J usage is TRBJ1-2; perhaps TRBD1 as D (6 bases). Per the germline V gene, CDR1 is KGHSH and CDR2 is LQKENI. The CDR3 spans 14 residues. V shed 1 base and J shed 4 bases, with 10 bases lying between them. CDR3 nucleotide sequence: TGTGCCAGCTCACCACGGGGGGGCTCCTATGGCTACACCTTC. Translating it yields CASSPRGGSYGYTF.